Below are 7 T cell receptor beta chains sequenced from a single sample in a study of T cell repertoires in cytomegalovirus infection (dated by TCRdb to between 2017 and 2020). The sequencing machine was an Illumina HiSeq 1500. The public reads were reanalyzed by TCRdb: fastp trimming at Q25, MiXCR alignment, in-frame beta chains only. Here each entry gathers all rows of one CDR3 protein and keeps the most common genes and DNA. Within this sample are over 200,000 distinct CDR3 sequences, with approximately 15% of them counted one time only. The ten largest clones capture around 8.7% of the sample. The material sequenced was PBMCs. Every receptor here comes from a human donor in good health (CMV status not recorded). Some clones in this sample may be carry-over from other donors' samples.

The rearrangement links TRBV29-1 to TRBJ2-7; 9 bases are shared with TRBD1. The germline CDR1 and CDR2 sequences are SQVTM and ANQGSEA. V was clipped by 8 bases and J by 0 bases; unmatched bases: 5. The CDR3 contains 13 residues. This CDR3 reads CSPTGGISYEQYF. The CDR3 DNA sequence: TGCAGCCCAACAGGGGGCATCTCCTACGAGCAGTACTTC.

This clonotype has ten or more counts. The rearrangement uses TRBV7-8 and TRBJ1-5, with D uncertain. The germline V gene encodes CDR1 SGHVS and CDR2 FQNEAQ. Trimming removed 1 base from V and 3 bases from J, with 19 bases in between. The CDR3 covers 18 residues. CDR3 protein: CASSLEVAGGRNNQPQHF. CDR3 DNA: TGTGCCAGCAGCTTAGAGGTAGCAGGTGGCCGGAACAATCAGCCCCAGCATTTT.

This clonotype was seen many times. This chain uses TRBV6-5 with TRBJ2-3; D might be TRBD2 (6 bases). The ends were cut back, 6 bases at V and 1 base at J, with 8 bases in the middle. Germline V CDR1 and CDR2: MNHEY, SVGAGI. The CDR3 is 13 amino acids. The CDR3 sequence is CASRVAGTDTQYF. CDR3 bases: TGTGCCAGCAGGGTAGCGGGCACAGATACGCAGTATTTT.

This clonotype was detected ten times or more. This chain joins TRBV7-6 and TRBJ2-1; 12 bases map to TRBD2. The CDR3 sequence is 18 residues long. CDR1 is SGHVS and CDR2 is FNYEAQ in the germline V gene. Trimming took 5 bases from V and 7 from J; bases not matched to a gene: 15. The CDR3 region has the DNA TGTGCCAGCAGCCAAACGAGACGACTAGCGGGAGCGGAGAATGAGCAGTTCTTC. It encodes CASSQTRRLAGAENEQFF.

V gene TRBV5-4 combines with J gene TRBJ1-6; D gene unclear. Trimming removed 6 bases at V and 7 bases at J, with 11 bases between. CDR3 length: 13 residues. Germline lookup yields CDR1 SGHNT and CDR2 YYREEE (reference sequence). The CDR3 reads CASTPGGNSPLHF. The CDR3 nucleotides read TGTGCCAGCACCCCGGGTGGGAATTCACCCCTCCACTTT.

This clonotype appeared many times. The genes are TRBV24-1 and TRBJ2-7; 8 positions match TRBD1. Trimming took 10 bases from V and 3 from J; bases not matched to a gene: 7. The germline V gene encodes CDR1 KGHDR and CDR2 SFDVKD. The CDR3 extends over 13 amino acids. As DNA, the CDR3 is TGTGCCACTGCCGGGACAGGTAACTACGAGCAGTACTTC. This gives the protein CATAGTGNYEQYF.

This clonotype was counted ten times or more. V and J are TRBV7-6 and TRBJ2-5, with TRBD1 matching over 7 bases. Unmatched junction bases numbered 7, after V lost 5 bases and J lost 4 bases. The CDR3 length is 14 residues. Germline assignment: CDR1 SGHVS and CDR2 FNYEAQ. CDR3 sequence reads: CASSHTGARETQYF. The DNA of the CDR3 is TGTGCCAGCAGCCACACAGGGGCCCGAGAGACCCAGTACTTC.